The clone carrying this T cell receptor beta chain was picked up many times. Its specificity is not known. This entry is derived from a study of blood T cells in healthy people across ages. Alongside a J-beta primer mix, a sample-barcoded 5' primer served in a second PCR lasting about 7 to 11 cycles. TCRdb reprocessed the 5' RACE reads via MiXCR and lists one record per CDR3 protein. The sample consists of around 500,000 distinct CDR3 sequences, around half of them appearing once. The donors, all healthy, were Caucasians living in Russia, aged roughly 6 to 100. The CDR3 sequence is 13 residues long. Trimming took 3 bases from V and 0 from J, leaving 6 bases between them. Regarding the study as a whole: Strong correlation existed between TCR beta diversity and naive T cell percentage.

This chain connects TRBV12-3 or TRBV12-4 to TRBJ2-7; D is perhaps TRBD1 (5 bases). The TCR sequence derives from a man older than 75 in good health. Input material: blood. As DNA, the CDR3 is TGTGCCAGCAGTTTCCAGGGCTCCTACGAGCAGTACTTC. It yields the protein CASSFQGSYEQYF.